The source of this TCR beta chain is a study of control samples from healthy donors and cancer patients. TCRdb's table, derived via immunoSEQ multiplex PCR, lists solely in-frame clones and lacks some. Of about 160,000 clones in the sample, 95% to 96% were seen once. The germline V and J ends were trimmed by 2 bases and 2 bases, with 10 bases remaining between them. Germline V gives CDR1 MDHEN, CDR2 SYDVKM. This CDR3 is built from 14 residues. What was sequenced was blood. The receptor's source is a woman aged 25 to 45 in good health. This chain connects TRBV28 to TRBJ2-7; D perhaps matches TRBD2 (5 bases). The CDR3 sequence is CASSLGGSTYEQYF. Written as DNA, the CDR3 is TGTGCCAGCAGTTTAGGAGGAAGCACCTACGAGCAGTACTTC.